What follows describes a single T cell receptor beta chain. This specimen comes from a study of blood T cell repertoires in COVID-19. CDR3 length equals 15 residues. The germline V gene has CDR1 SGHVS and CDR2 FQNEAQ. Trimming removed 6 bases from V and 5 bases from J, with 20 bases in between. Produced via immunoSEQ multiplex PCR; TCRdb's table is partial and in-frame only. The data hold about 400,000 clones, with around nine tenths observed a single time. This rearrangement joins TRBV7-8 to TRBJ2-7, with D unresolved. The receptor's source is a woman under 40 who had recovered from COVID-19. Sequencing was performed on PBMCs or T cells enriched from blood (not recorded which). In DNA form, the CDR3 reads TGTGCCAGCAGGTCAAGCACCAGCCCAGGCAACGAGCAGTACTTC. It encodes CASRSSTSPGNEQYF.